Following are 25 T cell receptor beta chains from one sample sequenced in a study of long-term antiretroviral therapy in people with HIV. Assay version v3.0 of immunoSEQ was used, and it was run at survey level. The protocol was immunoSEQ multiplex PCR, while the TCRdb copy is restricted to in-frame clones and leaves out a portion. There are approximately 35,000 clones in the sample; roughly 94% occur only once, and 3.6% lies in the top ten. Sequenced material: unsorted PBMCs, taken 4.1 years after starting antiretroviral therapy. All receptors derive from a woman aged 45-65 years with HIV.

This chain links TRBV7-9 with TRBJ1-6; 7 bases align to TRBD1. The CDR3 has 16 amino acids. The J segment lost 9 bases and the V segment lost 3 bases, leaving 11 bases of the junction unmatched. Germline assignment: CDR1 SEHNR and CDR2 FQNEAQ (reference sequence). The CDR3 nucleotides are TGTGCCAGCAGCTTGCATCAGAAGGGGGCAAGTTCACCCCTCCACTTT. This translates into CASSLHQKGASSPLHF.

The chain joins TRBV5-4 to TRBJ1-3; D remains ambiguous. The V gene lost 2 bases and the J gene lost 0 bases, with 12 bases spanning the gap. The CDR3 length is 16 residues. Per the germline V gene, CDR1 is SGHNT and CDR2 is YYREEE (reference sequence). DNA for the CDR3: TGTGCCAGCAGCTTTGACGCCAGGTCCTCTGGAAACACCATATATTTT. Encoded protein: CASSFDARSSGNTIYF.

The chain links TRBV6-6 to TRBJ2-5; no clear D. The end of the DNA is better explained by TRBJ2-7, so the J call may be wrong. This CDR3 spans 11 amino acids. Germline CDR1 MNHNY, CDR2 SVGAGI (reference sequence). CDR3 residues: CASGFSYEQYF. The CDR3 coding sequence is TGTGCCAGCGGGTTCTCCTACGAGCAGTACTTC.

This rearrangement joins TRBV19 to TRBJ2-1; 8 positions match TRBD2. Germline CDR1 and CDR2: LNHDA and SQIVND (reference sequence). After removal of 6 bases from V and 2 bases from J, the junction contained 6 bases not matched to a gene. There are 15 residues in the CDR3. The CDR3 DNA reads as TGTGCCAGTAGGCTAGCGGGCGCGACCTACAATGAGCAGTTCTTC. Translated: CASRLAGATYNEQFF.

The chain employs TRBV6-5 and TRBJ1-1; D not certain. Trimming pared 7 bases from V and 5 bases from J, leaving 17 bases between. Germline lookup yields CDR1 MNHEY and CDR2 SVGAGI. This CDR3 spans 14 amino acids. CDR3 nucleotide sequence: TGTGCCAGCACCCGCGGGGAAGCGGGGACTGAAGCTTTCTTT. Protein: CASTRGEAGTEAFF.

J is TRBJ2-2 and V is TRBV9; 7 positions agree with TRBD1. Germline lookup yields CDR1 SGDLS and CDR2 YYNGEE. The CDR3 contains 16 residues. V dropped 3 bases and J dropped 5; count of bases not matched to a gene: 10. The CDR3, as DNA: TGTGCCAGCAGCGGGCTCGCCGGGACAGCTACCGGGGAGCTGTTTTTT. Translating it yields CASSGLAGTATGELFF.

The chain has TRBV9 and TRBJ2-3; D is perhaps TRBD1 (6 bases). The CDR3 has 15 residues. Trimming stripped 0 bases from V and 1 base from J, with 9 bases between. In germline, CDR1 is SGDLS, CDR2 YYNGEE. CDR3 protein: CASSVDRVGTDTQYF. The CDR3 DNA reads TGTGCCAGCAGCGTAGACAGGGTAGGCACAGATACGCAGTATTTT.

The rearrangement uses TRBV30 and TRBJ1-1; TRBD1 is a possible D gene (5 bases). The V end was cut by 8 bases, the J end by 10 bases, with 20 bases between. The CDR3 consists of 12 residues. Germline V gene sequence: CDR1 GTSNPN, CDR2 SVGIG (reference sequence). The CDR3, as DNA: TGTGCCGGACAAAAGGGTCGGGGGACAGCTTTCTTT. Encoded protein: CAGQKGRGTAFF. Combining the CDR3 with reference TRBV30 and TRBJ1-1 gives the whole variable domain SQTIHQWPATLVQPVGSPLSLECTVEGTSNPNLYWYRQAAGRGLQLLFYSVGIGQISSEVPQNLSASRPQDRQFILSSKKLLLSDSGFYLCAGQKGRGTAFFGQGTRLTVV.

V and J are TRBV12-5 and TRBJ2-3; no clear D. Germline loops: CDR1 LGHNT, CDR2 FRNRAP. Deletions cut 6 bases from V and 1 base from J, with 17 bases between. This CDR3 is built from 16 residues. This chain's CDR3 is CASGAGVTAGTDTQYF. The CDR3 DNA sequence: TGTGCTAGTGGGGCTGGGGTGACGGCGGGCACAGATACGCAGTATTTT. The entire variable domain, with the rest obtained from reference TRBV12-5 and TRBJ2-3, is as follows: DARVTQTPRHKVTEMGQEVTMRCQPILGHNTVFWYRQTMMQGLELLAYFRNRAPLDDSGMPKDRFSAEMPDATLATLKIQPSEPRDSAVYFCASGAGVTAGTDTQYFGPGTRLTVL.

The chain recombines TRBV29-1 with TRBJ1-2; maybe TRBD1 (6 bases). Trimming shortened V by 4 bases and J by 2 bases, and 14 bases separated the two germline ends. The CDR3 length is 14 residues. The germline gives CDR1 SQVTM, CDR2 ANQGSEA. CDR3 in amino acids: CSVAVRDTNYGYTF. The CDR3 DNA sequence: TGCAGCGTTGCGGTCCGGGACACCAACTATGGCTACACCTTC.

The CDR3 loop reads CASRATESSYEQYF. CDR3 DNA: TGTGCCAGCAGAGCGACAGAGAGCTCCTACGAGCAGTACTTC. The chain couples TRBV2 to TRBJ2-5; tentative D call: TRBD1 (5 bases). The J call could be wrong; TRBJ2-7 is a better fit for the DNA end. The CDR3 consists of 14 residues. Per the germline V gene, CDR1 is SNHLY and CDR2 is FYNNEI.

This chain links TRBV5-6 with TRBJ1-3; no firm D call. The V gene's germline CDR1 is SGHDT and CDR2 YYEEEE. V lost 2 bases and J lost 0, with 6 bases in between. There are 14 residues in the CDR3. The CDR3 spells CASSFPGSGNTIYF. In DNA form, the CDR3 reads TGTGCCAGCAGCTTTCCCGGCTCTGGAAACACCATATATTTT.

The chain combines TRBV19 with TRBJ2-1; TRBD2 aligns across 8 bases. There are 16 residues in the CDR3. The ends lost 4 bases at V and 2 bases at J; junction bases unmatched: 7. The germline gives CDR1 LNHDA, CDR2 SQIVND (reference sequence). The CDR3 coding sequence is TGTGCCAGTAGTAGCGCCGGGGGGGGGCCCTACAATGAGCAGTTCTTC. This encodes CASSSAGGGPYNEQFF.

This sequence joins TRBV6-5 and TRBJ1-2, with TRBD1 as a possible D gene (6 bases). CDR1 MNHEY and CDR2 SVGAGI come from the germline V gene. The CDR3 loop spans 11 amino acids. V was shortened by 7 bases and J by 5 bases, with 8 bases between the two germline ends. The CDR3 spells CASTGQYGYTF. CDR3 nucleotide sequence: TGTGCCAGCACCGGACAGTATGGCTACACCTTC.

The J gene is TRBJ2-7, the V gene TRBV7-9; D gene uncertain. Trimming pared 0 bases from V and 5 bases from J, leaving 11 bases between. Germline V gives CDR1 SEHNR, CDR2 FQNEAQ (reference sequence). CDR3 length: 14 amino acids. CDR3 sequence (DNA): TGTGCCAGCAGCTTAGCGGGCGACCTCGACGAGCAGTACTTC. Its protein is CASSLAGDLDEQYF.

This rearrangement joins TRBV6-6 to TRBJ1-1; D gene unclear. V was cut by 8 bases and J by 5 bases, with 12 bases left in between. CDR1 MNHNY and CDR2 SVGAGI come from the germline V gene (reference sequence). The CDR3 has 12 residues. Here the CDR3 reads CASHQLLTEAFF. The CDR3 DNA sequence: TGTGCCAGCCATCAACTATTGACTGAAGCTTTCTTT.

The chain couples TRBV11-2 to TRBJ2-5, with 10 bases aligning to TRBD1. V dropped 5 bases and J dropped 1; count of bases not matched to a gene: 7. Germline V CDR1 and CDR2: SGHAT, FQNNGV. There are 16 residues in the CDR3. As DNA, the CDR3 is TGTGCCAGCAGCCCCCGGGACAGGGGAACCCAAGAGACCCAGTACTTC. This codes for CASSPRDRGTQETQYF. The entire variable domain, with the rest obtained from reference TRBV11-2 and TRBJ2-5, is as follows: EAGVAQSPRYKIIEKRQSVAFWCNPISGHATLYWYQQILGQGPKLLIQFQNNGVVDDSQLPKDRFSAERLKGVDSTLKIQPAKLEDSAVYLCASSPRDRGTQETQYFGPGTRLLVL.

This chain uses TRBV6-6 with TRBJ1-4; a possible D gene is TRBD1 (6 bases). This CDR3 region has 15 residues. From germline, CDR1 is MNHNY and CDR2 SVGAGI (reference sequence). Deletions cut 5 bases from V and 5 bases from J, with 15 bases between. CDR3 sequence: CASSPPGRGNEKLFF. CDR3 coding DNA: TGTGCCAGCAGTCCTCCAGGGAGGGGGAATGAAAAACTGTTTTTT.

The chain uses TRBV5-5 and TRBJ2-5; D remains unclear. The CDR3 consists of 15 residues. Trimming left V 1 base short and J 2 bases short, with 12 bases between. The V gene's germline CDR1 is SGHKS and CDR2 YYEKEE (reference sequence). DNA for the CDR3: TGTGCCAGCAGCTTGTGGTCATCCCCTCAAGAGACCCAGTACTTC. Residues: CASSLWSSPQETQYF.

This clone showed up just once. The chain couples TRBV27 to TRBJ2-3; a possible D gene is TRBD2 (6 bases). Germline V lookup: CDR1 MNHEY, CDR2 SMNVEV (reference sequence). The ends were cut back, 5 bases at V and 0 bases at J, with 18 bases in the middle. This CDR3 is built from 17 residues. CDR3 region: CASSPPWGDSSTDTQYF. CDR3 in DNA: TGTGCCAGCAGTCCCCCGTGGGGGGACTCTAGCACAGATACGCAGTATTTT.

This chain uses TRBV5-4 with TRBJ2-3, with D perhaps being TRBD1 or TRBD2 (5 bases each). Germline V gene lookup returns CDR1 SGHNT and CDR2 YYREEE (reference sequence). There are 13 residues in the CDR3. Trimming shortened V by 3 bases and J by 2 bases, and 7 bases separated the two germline ends. CDR3 bases: TGTGCCAGCAGCTGGGACCACACAGATACGCAGTATTTT. This codes for CASSWDHTDTQYF.

The rearrangement uses TRBV30 and TRBJ2-1, with unresolved D. The length of the CDR3 is 15 residues. Trimming took off 6 bases at V and 5 bases at J, with 20 bases between the two ends. Germline V CDR1 and CDR2: GTSNPN, SVGIG (reference sequence). The DNA for the CDR3 is TGTGCCTGCAATTGGAACAAAGGACCCGACAATGAGCAGTTCTTC. Translation: CACNWNKGPDNEQFF.

The V and J genes are TRBV6-5 and TRBJ1-2, with D maybe TRBD1 (5 bases). This CDR3 region has 14 residues. CDR1 MNHEY and CDR2 SVGAGI come from the germline V gene. Trimming took 5 bases from V and 6 from J, leaving 16 bases between them. This CDR3 reads CASSGLLGRDGYTF. In nucleotides, the CDR3 is TGTGCCAGCAGTGGGCTTCTGGGGCGGGATGGCTACACCTTC.

This chain links TRBV5-1 with TRBJ1-2; possibly TRBD1 for D (6 bases). The germline CDR1 and CDR2 sequences are SGHRS and YFSETQ. This CDR3 is built from 13 residues. Trimming stripped 4 bases from V and 6 bases from J, with 13 bases between. In DNA, the CDR3 is TGCGCCAGCAGCGCAGCGGGGGGGCATGGCTACACCTTC. Protein: CASSAAGGHGYTF.

The chain couples TRBV29-1 to TRBJ2-6; the D call may be TRBD1 or TRBD2 (5 bases each). V was shortened by 4 bases and J by 1 base, with 17 bases between the two germline ends. In germline, CDR1 is SQVTM, CDR2 ANQGSEA. The CDR3 loop spans 17 amino acids. For the CDR3, the DNA is TGCAGCGTTGGGGGGTGGCAGACGGAATCTGGGGCCAACGTCCTGACTTTC. It yields the protein CSVGGWQTESGANVLTF.